The 5 T cell receptor beta chains given below trace back to one sample, sequenced in a study of persistence of HIV-infected CD4 T cells. Sequencing used immunoSEQ version 4 in survey mode. Repertoires were generated with immunoSEQ multiplex PCR, while TCRdb's copy carries only in-frame clones and drops some. Among tens of thousands of clones, around three quarters were seen once, and the ten largest hold approximately 15%. An overlapping HIV-1 Gag peptide pool stimulated these cells at about 0.9 ug/peptide/mL. Sorted nonresponding memory CD4+ T cells were CD40L-negative, CD69-negative, CD45RO-high. For these receptors, no antigen is known. The source was CD4+ T cells sorted from PBMCs after approximately 19-hour stimulation, collected from a patient who received antiretroviral therapy. The source of these receptors is an adult man with HIV who was CMV-seropositive.

V gene TRBV7-2 combines with J gene TRBJ1-6; maybe TRBD1 (5 bases). The CDR3 is 15 residues long. V was clipped by 5 bases and J by 7 bases, with 15 bases between them. Germline CDR1 and CDR2: SGHTA and FQGNSA. Here the CDR3 DNA reads TGTGCCAGCAGCCAAACTCAGGGTAGGAATTCACCCCTCCACTTT. It is translated as CASSQTQGRNSPLHF.

This rearrangement joins TRBV7-2 to TRBJ2-5, with TRBD1 matching over 7 bases. Germline V gene lookup returns CDR1 SGHTA and CDR2 FQGNSA. V was pared by 1 base and J by 5 bases, with 1 base of the junction left unmatched. The CDR3 runs to 13 residues. The CDR3 coding sequence is TGTGCCAGCAGCTTAGTGACAGGGGAGACCCAGTACTTC. Translation: CASSLVTGETQYF.

This rearrangement joins TRBV30 to TRBJ2-5; 10 bases are a match to TRBD2. J was trimmed by 5 bases and V by 0 bases; bases with no gene match: 9. CDR3 length: 16 residues. The germline V gene has CDR1 GTSNPN and CDR2 SVGIG (reference sequence). In DNA form, the CDR3 reads TGTGCCTGGAGTGTGGGGAGCGGGGGGGCGAGGGAGACCCAGTACTTC. Translation gives CAWSVGSGGARETQYF.

V usage is TRBV30 and J usage is TRBJ2-3; TRBD2 matches 8 bases. The CDR3 covers 15 residues. The germline V gene encodes CDR1 GTSNPN and CDR2 SVGIG (reference sequence). V shed 1 base and J 5 bases; nucleotides not matched to a gene: 8. The CDR3 protein is CAWSARGGLRDTQYF. The CDR3 coding sequence is TGTGCCTGGAGTGCTCGGGGGGGCCTGAGAGATACGCAGTATTTT.

V is TRBV27 and J is TRBJ1-3; D not certain. The CDR3 runs 15 residues. CDR1 is MNHEY and CDR2 is SMNVEV in the germline V gene (reference sequence). Trimming removed 2 bases from V and 3 bases from J, with 11 bases in between. CDR3: CASSLTAGSGNTIYF. Written as DNA, the CDR3 is TGTGCCAGCAGTTTAACGGCGGGGAGTGGAAACACCATATATTTT.